Below are 27 T cell receptor beta chains sequenced from a single sample in a study of blood T cell repertoires in COVID-19. Generated by immunoSEQ multiplex PCR, the TCRdb table keeps only in-frame clones and is missing some. The table shows roughly 300,000 clones, with more than 75% occurring only once. The specimen sequenced was PBMCs or T cells enriched from blood (not recorded which). The receptors come from a young woman who had recovered from COVID-19.

Only a few counts were recorded for this clone. The genes are TRBV27 and TRBJ1-5; the match to TRBD1 covers 8 bases. V was clipped by 4 bases and J by 14 bases; unmatched bases: 13. Germline lookup yields CDR1 MNHEY and CDR2 SMNVEV (reference sequence). The CDR3 runs 14 residues. The chain's CDR3 is CASSSGQGAPKEHF. DNA for the CDR3: TGTGCCAGCAGTTCAGGGCAGGGGGCCCCAAAGGAGCATTTT.

In DNA, the CDR3 is TGTGCCAGCAGCTTAGCCGCCAGGGGGCTTTCACCCCTCCACTTT. Translated, it gives CASSLAARGLSPLHF. The chain carries TRBV7-2 and TRBJ1-6; 8 positions match TRBD1. V lost 0 bases to trimming and J lost 9 bases; unmatched junction nucleotides: 4. The CDR3 is 15 amino acids. Looked up from germline, CDR1 is SGHTA and CDR2 is FQGNSA.

This clone was observed once. The chain uses TRBV27 and TRBJ2-7; perhaps TRBD2 as D (6 bases). Between the trimmed V and J ends, which lost 4 bases and 2 bases, there was a span of 12 bases. The CDR3 spans 14 residues. Germline loops: CDR1 MNHEY, CDR2 SMNVEV (reference sequence). This chain's CDR3 is CASSSSRETYEQYF. CDR3 DNA sequence: TGTGCCAGCAGTTCCTCGCGGGAAACCTACGAGCAGTACTTC.

The chain employs TRBV2 and TRBJ1-5; TRBD1 matches at 8 bases. Losses at the gene ends were 6 bases for V and 2 bases for J; bases not matched to a gene: 6. This CDR3 has 15 residues. CDR1 SNHLY and CDR2 FYNNEI come from the germline V gene. CDR3 in DNA: TGTGCCAGCAGGACGGACAGGGATGGCAATCAGCCCCAGCATTTT. This sequence encodes CASRTDRDGNQPQHF.

The count of this clone is one. The rearrangement joins TRBV2 to TRBJ2-2; 9 bases agree with TRBD2. Germline V lookup: CDR1 SNHLY, CDR2 FYNNEI. J was trimmed by 7 bases and V by 10 bases; bases with no gene match: 10. The CDR3 is 14 amino acids. This CDR3 is CAIKVVAGDGELFF. CDR3 in DNA: TGTGCCATCAAGGTAGTAGCGGGAGACGGGGAGCTGTTTTTT. Supplemented by reference TRBV2 and TRBJ2-2, the full variable domain reads EPEVTQTPSHQVTQMGQEVILRCVPISNHLYFYWYRQILGQKVEFLVSFYNNEISEKSEIFDDQFSVERPDGSNFTLKIRSTKLEDSAMYFCAIKVVAGDGELFFGEGSRLTVL.

The CDR3 protein is CASSVTSGGAGELFF. CDR3 DNA: TGTGCCAGCAGCGTGACTAGCGGGGGGGCCGGGGAGCTGTTTTTT. V usage is TRBV6-5 and J usage is TRBJ2-2; TRBD2 aligns across 14 bases. CDR3 length: 15 amino acids. Germline lookup yields CDR1 MNHEY and CDR2 SVGAGI. V lost 6 bases to trimming and J lost 6 bases; unmatched junction nucleotides: 3.

The CDR3 DNA is TGTGCCAGCAGCGTAGACAGGTCTAACTATGGCTACACCTTC. Residues: CASSVDRSNYGYTF. The chain uses TRBV9 and TRBJ1-2; tentative D call: TRBD1 (5 bases). Germline CDR1 is SGDLS and CDR2 is YYNGEE. The CDR3 contains 14 residues. V gave up 0 bases and J gave up 0 bases, with 6 bases separating them.

The V and J genes are TRBV6-5 and TRBJ1-5, with unresolved D. V shed 6 bases and J shed 4 bases, with 13 bases lying between them. CDR3 length: 14 residues. Germline CDR1 MNHEY, CDR2 SVGAGI. This chain's CDR3 is CASSRSGSNQPQHF. The DNA of the CDR3 is TGTGCCAGCAGCCGGTCCGGTAGTAATCAGCCCCAGCATTTT.

This sequence joins TRBV15 and TRBJ1-4; no clear D. The CDR3 has 15 amino acids. V dropped 1 base and J dropped 5 bases, with 11 bases sitting between them. The germline V gene has CDR1 LNHNV and CDR2 YYDKDF (reference sequence). CDR3 region: CATSRVGEGNEKLFF. CDR3 nucleotide sequence: TGTGCCACCAGCAGAGTGGGCGAGGGAAATGAAAAACTGTTTTTT. The complete variable domain, with remaining parts taken from reference TRBV15 and TRBJ1-4, reads DAMVIQNPRYQVTQFGKPVTLSCSQTLNHNVMYWYQQKSSQAPKLLFHYYDKDFNNEADTPDNFQSRRPNTSFCFLDIRSPGLGDTAMYLCATSRVGEGNEKLFFGSGTQLSVL.

The chain employs TRBV2 and TRBJ2-6; 11 bases align to TRBD1. The CDR3 is 17 amino acids. V shed 5 bases, J shed 2 bases, and the junction held 5 bases outside the gene matches. Germline lookup yields CDR1 SNHLY and CDR2 FYNNEI. This CDR3 is CASSKDRGRAGANVLTF. Written as DNA, the CDR3 is TGTGCCAGCAGTAAGGACAGGGGGCGGGCTGGGGCCAACGTCCTGACTTTC.

This chain uses TRBV2 with TRBJ2-1, with 8 bases lining up with TRBD2. Germline CDR1 SNHLY, CDR2 FYNNEI. The CDR3 extends over 15 amino acids. Losses at the gene ends were 4 bases for V and 4 bases for J; bases not matched to a gene: 6. CDR3 coding DNA: TGTGCCAGCAGTGCCGGGGGGGGCCCATACAATGAGCAGTTCTTC. As protein: CASSAGGGPYNEQFF.

This clone came up a few times. V is TRBV7-9 and J is TRBJ1-2; TRBD1 agrees at 9 bases. In germline, CDR1 is SEHNR, CDR2 FQNEAQ (reference sequence). The CDR3 covers 16 residues. V trimming: 5 bases; J trimming: 7 bases; junction bases outside the gene matches: 14. CDR3 sequence (DNA): TGTGCCAGCAGCCCAGACTGGGACAGGGTAAGGAGTGGCTACACCTTC. Protein product: CASSPDWDRVRSGYTF.

V is TRBV13 and J is TRBJ1-1; D ambiguous. Germline-derived CDR1 and CDR2 are PRHDT and FYEKMQ (reference sequence). This CDR3 has 14 residues. Deletions cut 7 bases from V and 7 bases from J, with 19 bases between. The CDR3 spells CASILATPGGEAFF. The CDR3 region has the DNA TGTGCCAGCATACTTGCCACGCCTGGCGGTGAAGCTTTCTTT.

The rearrangement joins TRBV2 to TRBJ1-5; D may be TRBD1 (5 bases). The germline V and J ends were trimmed by 6 bases and 4 bases, with 10 bases remaining between them. CDR3 length: 13 amino acids. The germline gives CDR1 SNHLY, CDR2 FYNNEI. The CDR3 coding sequence is TGTGCCAGCAGGGGGCAGAGAAATCAGCCCCAGCATTTT. It encodes CASRGQRNQPQHF.

The CDR3 here is CASSPTTSGGVYEQYF. In DNA form, the CDR3 reads TGTGCCAGCAGTCCCACGACTAGCGGGGGGGTGTACGAGCAGTACTTC. The genes are TRBV27 and TRBJ2-7, with 14 nucleotides matching TRBD2. With 5 bases clipped from V and 4 bases from J, the junction kept 7 bases outside the gene matches. Germline CDR1 reads MNHEY; CDR2 reads SMNVEV (reference sequence). CDR3 length equals 16 residues.

This chain links TRBV3-1 (or the pseudogene TRBV3-2) with TRBJ2-5; TRBD2 matches at 8 bases. This CDR3 spans 16 amino acids. Trimming cost V 4 bases and J 5 bases; bases outside gene matches: 12. Germline V gives CDR1 LGHDT, CDR2 YNNKEL (reference sequence). The DNA of the CDR3 is TGTGCCAGCAGCCTTGTAGCGGGGCCCTCGGGGGAGACCCAGTACTTC. This codes for CASSLVAGPSGETQYF.

The chain uses TRBV5-4 and TRBJ2-7; 12 bases are a match to TRBD1. Per the germline V gene, CDR1 is SGHNT and CDR2 is YYREEE (reference sequence). CDR3 length: 16 amino acids. Trimming removed 0 bases from V and 7 bases from J; junction bases left unmatched: 8. The CDR3 is CASSLGGTGGSGEQYF. As DNA, the CDR3 is TGTGCCAGCAGCTTGGGAGGGACAGGGGGCTCGGGTGAGCAGTACTTC.

The genes are TRBV10-2 and TRBJ1-2; possible D gene TRBD1, 6 bases. The germline V and J ends were trimmed by 6 bases and 7 bases, with 21 bases remaining between them. This CDR3 has 15 amino acids. Per germline, CDR1 WSHSY and CDR2 SAAADI. The CDR3 nucleotides read TGCGCCAGCAGACCGGGACAAGATTCGAGGAGTGGCTACACCTTC. Protein sequence: CASRPGQDSRSGYTF.

The chain is built from TRBV10-2 and TRBJ2-7; the match to TRBD1 covers 7 bases. This CDR3 is built from 14 residues. V shed 8 bases, J shed 3 bases, and the junction held 10 bases outside the gene matches. Germline V CDR1 and CDR2: WSHSY, SAAADI. CDR3 in amino acids: CASQKGTADYEQYF. The CDR3 DNA reads TGCGCCAGCCAAAAAGGGACAGCAGACTACGAGCAGTACTTC.

The chain couples TRBV27 to TRBJ2-1; 9 bases are shared with TRBD2. From germline, CDR1 is MNHEY and CDR2 SMNVEV (reference sequence). J was trimmed by 8 bases and V by 2 bases; bases with no gene match: 10. This CDR3 has 16 residues. This chain's CDR3 is CASSLAGGLLSDEQFF. The CDR3 DNA follows: TGTGCCAGCAGTTTAGCGGGGGGGCTACTTTCGGATGAGCAGTTCTTC.

This chain uses TRBV2 with TRBJ1-5; 7 bases map to TRBD1. The J segment lost 4 bases and the V segment lost 6 bases, leaving 9 bases of the junction unmatched. This CDR3 region has 15 residues. Germline lookup yields CDR1 SNHLY and CDR2 FYNNEI. The CDR3, as DNA: TGTGCCAGCAGCTCCGGGACAGTCCGTAATCAGCCCCAGCATTTT. Translation gives CASSSGTVRNQPQHF.

This chain connects TRBV30 to TRBJ1-5; TRBD1 agrees at 12 bases. Germline V CDR1 and CDR2: GTSNPN, SVGIG (reference sequence). The CDR3 runs 16 residues. V lost 0 bases to trimming and J lost 5 bases; unmatched junction nucleotides: 5. CDR3 sequence reads: CAWSVRGTGGYQPQHF. The CDR3 DNA reads as TGTGCCTGGAGTGTTAGAGGGACAGGGGGCTATCAGCCCCAGCATTTT.

The gene calls are TRBV10-3 and TRBJ2-7, with 9 positions matching TRBD1. This CDR3 has 16 residues. The germline V gene has CDR1 ENHRY and CDR2 SYGVKD. V shed 6 bases and J 0 bases; nucleotides not matched to a gene: 9. The CDR3 sequence is CAIRPRDRESSYEQYF. The CDR3, as DNA: TGTGCCATCAGGCCTCGGGACAGGGAATCCTCCTACGAGCAGTACTTC.

This chain links TRBV28 with TRBJ1-4; D possibly corresponds to TRBD1 (6 bases). The V end was cut by 10 bases, the J end by 8 bases, with 26 bases between. The CDR3 loop spans 16 amino acids. CDR1 is MDHEN and CDR2 is SYDVKM in the germline V gene. Here the CDR3 DNA reads TGTGCCACCCAACTCAGAACGGACAGCCAGCGGGAAAAACTGTTTTTT. It specifies CATQLRTDSQREKLFF.

The gene calls are TRBV18 and TRBJ2-7; TRBD1 matches at 7 bases. Germline V CDR1 and CDR2: KGHSH, LQKENI. The CDR3 loop spans 14 amino acids. After removal of 3 bases from V and 3 bases from J, the junction contained 5 bases not matched to a gene. The CDR3 nucleotides read TGTGCCAGCTCACCTCAAGGACAGGACTACGAGCAGTACTTC. It translates to CASSPQGQDYEQYF.

This chain joins TRBV6-5 and TRBJ1-1; 11 bases line up with TRBD1. J was trimmed by 5 bases and V by 7 bases; bases with no gene match: 6. The CDR3 length is 14 residues. CDR1 MNHEY and CDR2 SVGAGI come from the germline V gene. As DNA, the CDR3 is TGTGCCAGCACAGGGACAGGGGGACGGACTGAAGCTTTCTTT. Amino acids: CASTGTGGRTEAFF.

This clone appeared many times. The chain combines TRBV5-1 with TRBJ1-1; D remains unclear. Germline CDR1 and CDR2: SGHRS and YFSETQ. Trimming removed 7 bases at V and 2 bases at J, with 18 bases between. This CDR3 has 15 residues. DNA for the CDR3: TGCGCCAGCGGACTGAAAGGACGGGGAAACACTGAAGCTTTCTTT. Translation: CASGLKGRGNTEAFF.